This T cell receptor beta chain was captured by sequencing in a study of monozygotic twins with inflammatory bowel disease. TCRdb re-called the 5' RACE reads and gives one entry per CDR3 protein, without DNA. Its table lists 150,000 to 200,000 distinct CDR3 sequences. Germline V gene lookup returns CDR1 SQVTM and CDR2 ANQGSEA. This CDR3 contains 16 residues. This rearrangement joins TRBV29-1 to TRBJ2-3; lacking DNA, the TRBD2 call made by TCRdb goes unchecked. This clonotype was sampled from a human donor with ulcerative colitis or Crohn's disease, or a healthy co-twin of an affected twin (not recorded which). What was sequenced was blood. This CDR3 is CSVEWAVFTSTDTQYF.